This TCR beta chain appears in the sequencing data of a study of cytomegalovirus exposure and HLA in healthy donors. Use of 60 Vbeta and 13 Jbeta primers characterized the PCR. Profiled with immunoSEQ multiplex PCR; TCRdb holds only in-frame clones, not every one. Found here are almost 200,000 clones, about 80% of them singletons; the top ten hold under 2%. V was clipped by 0 bases and J by 4 bases, with 7 bases between them. CDR3 length: 15 residues. Germline-derived CDR1 and CDR2 are MNHEY and SVGAGI. Participants comprised healthy donors of bone marrow. Of note for this clone: As yet, its antigen is unknown.

Study observations and caveats: Later analysis showed most CMV-associated TCR beta chains appearing HLA-restricted.

The V call is TRBV6-5, the J call TRBJ2-6; no firm D call. Sequences were obtained from PBMCs. This clonotype was sampled from a man between 25 and 39 years old in good health and CMV-seronegative. The CDR3 DNA reads as TGTGCCAGCAGTTACTCCCAGTTGGGGGCCAACGTCCTGACTTTC. This codes for CASSYSQLGANVLTF.